This TCR beta chain was sequenced in a study of blood T cell repertoires in COVID-19. Study at large: Donors in the United States, Italy and Spain gave samples during acute or convalescent COVID-19. T cells, B-cell-depleted T cells, or PBMCs supplied cDNA or gDNA.

Germline values: CDR1 MNHEY, CDR2 SVGAGI. V was cut by 0 bases and J by 7 bases, with 16 bases left in between. CDR3 length: 15 amino acids. In the original analysis: Amplification from reference gene primers served as the basis for estimated nucleated cell counts. Libraries were prepared by immunoSEQ multiplex PCR; TCRdb keeps only in-frame clonotypes and omits some of them. That table furnishes V, J and clone size, whereas the DNA furnished D and trimming. Here the sample spans some 130,000 clones, approximately 85% being singletons. Sequencing was performed on peripheral blood. The sequence derives from a human donor in a cohort sampled during active COVID-19. The V gene is TRBV6-5, the J gene TRBJ2-7; a possible D gene is TRBD2 (7 bases). The CDR3 nucleotides are TGTGCCAGCAGTTACTCGCTGGCGGGGGCGGGGGAGCAGTACTTC. Encoded protein: CASSYSLAGAGEQYF.